The rows below give T cell receptor beta chains drawn from one sample of a study of shared clonotypes between healthy human individuals. Assay used: immunoSEQ multiplex PCR; TCRdb lists only in-frame clones, some missing. Of more than 2 million clones listed, around 95% are singletons. Sequenced input: naive CD4+ T cells sorted from blood. The origin of the receptors is a young man in good health. Each CDR3 is given with its conserved first and last residue. The order of the fields is D gene, J gene, V gene, clone size, CDR3 DNA, CDR3 protein. A D gene is named only where the DNA matches it firmly. Some rows mark clone size as missing; the rest say once, few, many or name a class of expanded clone.

. TRBJ2-7 TRBV28 . TGTGCCAGCAGTTTATGGGGTCGGGGATCGGGCGAGCAGTACTTC CASSLWGRGSGEQYF
. TRBJ1-2 TRBV30 . TGTGCCTGGAGTGTACGGGCCCAGGCAGGGCAAAACTATGGCTACACCTTC CAWSVRAQAGQNYGYTF
. TRBJ1-6 TRBV5-1 . TGCGCCAGCAGCTTGGACAGGGAGAATAATTCACCCCTCCACTTT CASSLDRENNSPLHF
. TRBJ1-6 TRBV9 . TGTGCCAGCAGCGTAGGGCAGACTAATTCACCCCTCCACTTT CASSVGQTNSPLHF
. TRBJ1-1 TRBV6-1 . TGTGCCAGCACCAAGACGGACATGAACACTGAAGCTTTCTTT CASTKTDMNTEAFF
. TRBJ2-7 TRBV4-3 . TGCGCCAGCAGCCAAGAATCAGGGGCGGGAGAGCAGTACTTC CASSQESGAGEQYF
. TRBJ1-3 TRBV19 . TGTGCCAGTAGTATTGGTCAGTCCGGAAACACCATATATTTT CASSIGQSGNTIYF
TRBD2 TRBJ2-1 TRBV10-1 . TGCGCCAGCAGTGACCAAGCGGGAGGGCGCAATGAGCAGTTCTTC CASSDQAGGRNEQFF
TRBD2 TRBJ2-6 TRBV7-6 . TGTGCCAGCAGCCTCACCTCCCCTCGACTAGCGGGAGACCCTGGGGCCAACGTCCTGACTTTC CASSLTSPRLAGDPGANVLTF
. TRBJ1-5 TRBV14 once TGTGCCAGCAGCCAAAAAGGACAGCCCCAGCATTTT CASSQKGQPQHF
. TRBJ1-3 TRBV10-1 . TGCGCCAGCAAACGACAGCTCCACTCTGGAAACACCATATATTTT CASKRQLHSGNTIYF
. TRBJ1-3 TRBV1 . TGCACCAGCAGCCAAGATAAGGGACAGGGAGCGACTTCTGGAAACACCATATATTTT CTSSQDKGQGATSGNTIYF
. TRBJ1-5 TRBV19 . TGTGCCAGTAACGGACGTAGCAATCAGCCCCAGCATTTT CASNGRSNQPQHF
. TRBJ2-7 TRBV5-6 . TGTGCCAGCGGATCAAGACACCTTTCCTACGAGCAGTACTTC CASGSRHLSYEQYF
TRBD2 TRBJ2-7 TRBV6-5 . TGTGCCAGCAGCCCCCGGGGAAGCGGGAGCTACGAGCAGTACTTC CASSPRGSGSYEQYF
. TRBJ2-7 TRBV30 . TGTGCCGTTGTCAGCGGTATCAAATCCTACGAGCAGTACTTC CAVVSGIKSYEQYF
. TRBJ2-7 TRBV11-3 . TGTGCCAGCAGCTTTTCCAATCGCGAGCAGTACTTC CASSFSNREQYF
. TRBJ1-2 TRBV7-2 . TGTGCCAGCAGCTTAGCAGGAGCCTATGGCTACACCTTC CASSLAGAYGYTF
TRBD2 TRBJ2-1 TRBV2 . TGTGCCAGCAGTGGTGGACTAGCGGGTGGGAATGAGCAGTTCTTC CASSGGLAGGNEQFF
. TRBJ2-5 TRBV11-3 . TGTGCCAGCAGCGTGGGACTCCCGGAGGAAGAGACCCAGTACTTC CASSVGLPEEETQYF
TRBD2 TRBJ2-7 TRBV2 . TGTGCCAGCACCCTTAGACTAGCGGGGGGGCAGACCTACGAGCAGTACTTC CASTLRLAGGQTYEQYF
TRBD2 TRBJ2-3 TRBV6-5 . TGTGCCAGCAGTAGGGGTGCCGGGACTAGCCCCCTTTTT CASSRGAGTSPLF
TRBD1 TRBJ1-2 TRBV6-1 . TGTGCCAGCAGTGAAGCGCTTCAGGGGGCGGATGGCTACACCTTC CASSEALQGADGYTF
TRBD1 TRBJ1-1 TRBV19 . TGTGCCAGTAGTATGAAGGGGGCCACTGAAGCTTTCTTT CASSMKGATEAFF
TRBD2 TRBJ2-7 TRBV30 . TGTGCCTGGAGTCCCCTGAAGACTAGCGGGAGTTCCTACGAGCAGTACTTC CAWSPLKTSGSSYEQYF
. TRBJ1-5 TRBV7-8 . TGTGCCAGCAGCTTATACGGATTGAATCAGCCCCAGCATTTT CASSLYGLNQPQHF
TRBD1 TRBJ2-2 TRBV5-1 . TGCGCCAGCAGCTTCGAGAGGGGGCGATTCTACAGTGAGCTGTTTTTT CASSFERGRFYSELFF
TRBD1 TRBJ2-7 TRBV5-1 . TGCGCCAGCTTTCCGGGACAGGGACCCCAACACTCCTACGAGCAGTACTTC CASFPGQGPQHSYEQYF
. TRBJ1-2 TRBV2 . TGTGCCAGCAGACCCGACGGTGATGGCTACACCTTC CASRPDGDGYTF
. TRBJ2-2 TRBV23-1 . TGCGCCAGCAGTCAATCGTTTTCGCACAGGGCGAACACCGGGGAGCTGTTTTTT CASSQSFSHRANTGELFF
. TRBJ2-7 TRBV21-1 . TGTGCCAGCAGCAACCAAGGGCACTTGGGGTCCCTCGAGCAGTACTTC CASSNQGHLGSLEQYF
TRBD1 TRBJ1-4 TRBV29-1 . TGCAGCGGACAGGGAGGGCCCAATGAAAAACTGTTTTTT CSGQGGPNEKLFF
TRBD1 TRBJ1-2 TRBV4-1 once TGCGCCAGCAGCCAAGGGGACAGGGGGTGGGATGGCTACACCTTC CASSQGDRGWDGYTF
. TRBJ2-6 TRBV19 . TGTGCCAGTAGAGGGACCGGGAGCTCTGGGGCCAACGTCCTGACTTTC CASRGTGSSGANVLTF
. TRBJ1-4 TRBV5-1 . TGCGCCAGCAGCTTGGAGGGGGAAAAGAATGAAAAACTGTTTTTT CASSLEGEKNEKLFF
TRBD1 TRBJ1-2 TRBV5-1 . TGCGCCAGCAGCTTGGGTGGGGGACAGAGTAACTATGGCTACACCTTC CASSLGGGQSNYGYTF
. TRBJ1-6 TRBV6-1 . TGTGCCAGCAGTGAGCACGGCCCCTCTACGACAGGCGATAATTCACCCCTCCACTTT CASSEHGPSTTGDNSPLHF
. TRBJ2-2 TRBV19 . TGTGCCAGTACCCCTCGGACAAACACCGGGGAGCTGTTTTTT CASTPRTNTGELFF
TRBD2 TRBJ2-3 TRBV2 . TGTGCCAGCAGTCAGTTAGCGGGGGGTATAGATACGCAGTATTTT CASSQLAGGIDTQYF
TRBD1 TRBJ1-4 TRBV2 . TGTGCCAGCTTTTTGGGGACAGGAAATCATGAAAAACTGTTTTTT CASFLGTGNHEKLFF
. TRBJ2-7 TRBV15 . TGTGCCACCAGCCCTATGCCTACTGCGGGGAGGCAGTCCTACGAGCAGTACTTC CATSPMPTAGRQSYEQYF
. TRBJ1-1 TRBV4-1 . TGCGCCAGCAGCCAAGGCGAAGGGCTGAACACTGAAGCTTTCTTT CASSQGEGLNTEAFF
. TRBJ1-1 TRBV29-1 once TGCAGCGTTCGCAACAGATCGAACACTGAAGCTTTCTTT CSVRNRSNTEAFF
. TRBJ1-6 TRBV6-1 . TGTGCCAGCAGTGCAAGAGAAGGGGACTCCTATAATTCACCCCTCCACTTT CASSAREGDSYNSPLHF
. TRBJ2-1 TRBV6-5 . TGTGCCAGCAGTTCCCTAGGGGGGGCGGTCAATGAGCAGTTCTTC CASSSLGGAVNEQFF
. TRBJ1-1 TRBV30 . TGTGCCTGGAGTAAGTGGGGCACTGAAGCTTTCTTT CAWSKWGTEAFF
TRBD1 TRBJ2-5 TRBV5-4 . TGTGCCAGCAGCTCGACAGGGGGAGAAGAGACCCAGTACTTC CASSSTGGEETQYF
. TRBJ2-5 TRBV25-1 . TGTGCTAGCAGTGAATATGAGCGGACCTACAGCCAAGAGACCCAGTACTTC CASSEYERTYSQETQYF
. TRBJ2-2 TRBV27 . TGTGCCAGCAGTTCGAGGGGGACACGGAACACCGGGGAGCTGTTTTTT CASSSRGTRNTGELFF